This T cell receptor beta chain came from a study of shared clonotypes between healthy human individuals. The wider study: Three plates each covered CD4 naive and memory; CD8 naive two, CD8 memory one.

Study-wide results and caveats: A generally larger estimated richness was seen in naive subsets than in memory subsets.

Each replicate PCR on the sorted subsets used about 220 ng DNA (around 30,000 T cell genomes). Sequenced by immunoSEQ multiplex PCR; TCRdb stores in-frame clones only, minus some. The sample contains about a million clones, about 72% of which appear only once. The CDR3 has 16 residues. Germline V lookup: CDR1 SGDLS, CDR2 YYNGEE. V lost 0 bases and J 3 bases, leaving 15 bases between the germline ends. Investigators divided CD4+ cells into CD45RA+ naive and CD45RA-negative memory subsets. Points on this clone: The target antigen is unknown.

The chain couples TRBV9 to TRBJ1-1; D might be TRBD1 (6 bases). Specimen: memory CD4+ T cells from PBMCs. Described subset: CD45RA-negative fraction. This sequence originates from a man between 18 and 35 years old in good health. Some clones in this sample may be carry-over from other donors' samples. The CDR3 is CASSVAPFGQHTEAFF. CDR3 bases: TGTGCCAGCAGCGTAGCTCCGTTCGGACAGCACACTGAAGCTTTCTTT.